Below, 21 T cell receptor beta chains from the same sample are listed, as sequenced in a study of CD8+CD57+ T cells in acquired aplastic anemia. Flow cytometry had shown expanded CD8+CD57+ cells in the patients chosen for sequencing. Genomic DNA, the template, was used for profiling of the TCR beta VDJ and CDR3. TCRdb itself ran the reads through MiXCR, one entry per CDR3 protein. The sample yields about 270,000 distinct CDR3 sequences, roughly 82% seen once. Sequencing was done on a sample of sorted CD4+, CD8+, or CD8+CD57+ T cells (not recorded which) from PBMCs. The receptors were sampled from a human donor with aplastic anemia.

The rearrangement joins TRBV7-3 to TRBJ2-3; 9 nucleotides match TRBD1. The CDR3 is 13 residues long. Trimming took 8 bases from V and 9 from J; bases not matched to a gene: 9. Germline CDR1 is SGHTA and CDR2 is FQGTGA. The CDR3: CASGYGDRETQYF. The CDR3 nucleotides read TGTGCCAGCGGGTACGGGGACAGGGAGACGCAGTATTTT.

Note on this clonotype: One junction end does not reproduce the germline sequence, and a read error may be involved. The CDR3 DNA sequence: TGTGCCAGCAGCAGGGTGGACAGTCCCTACAAGGAGCATTTT. Translated, it gives CASSRVDSPYKEHF. The chain has TRBV9 and TRBJ2-3, with a tentative D call TRBD1 (6 bases). This CDR3 has 14 residues. Germline CDR1 is SGDLS and CDR2 is YYNGEE.

The chain recombines TRBV9 with TRBJ2-7; tentatively, D is TRBD2 (6 bases). This CDR3 is 18 amino acids long. CDR1 SGDLS and CDR2 YYNGEE come from the germline V gene. V was cut by 2 bases and J by 0 bases, with 21 bases left in between. CDR3 protein: CASSVHAGGAALSYEQYV. For the CDR3, the DNA is TGTGCCAGCAGCGTTCATGCGGGCGGGGCAGCCCTCTCCTACGAGCAGTACGTC.

This clonotype was counted once. The V and J genes are TRBV5-1 and TRBJ1-2, with D possibly matching TRBD1 (5 bases). The CDR3 has 14 amino acids. Trimming took off 0 bases at V and 4 bases at J, with 10 bases between the two ends. Germline CDR1 is SGHRS and CDR2 is YFSETQ. The CDR3 loop is CASSLEVGVYGYTF. DNA for the CDR3: TGCGCCAGCAGCTTGGAAGTAGGGGTCTATGGCTACACCTTC.

The chain links TRBV9 to TRBJ2-1; 7 nucleotides align to TRBD2. With 3 bases clipped from V and 10 bases from J, the junction kept 16 bases outside the gene matches. The germline CDR1 and CDR2 sequences are SGDLS and YYNGEE. This CDR3 contains 16 residues. CDR3 bases: TGTGCCAGCAGCGGGCCGAGGAGTGGGGGGAGGGAAGAGCAGTTCTTC. Its translation: CASSGPRSGGREEQFF.

A note on this clonotype: A single base separates this from a much larger clone, so it may be a read error. The chain carries TRBV9 and TRBJ2-3; the D call may be TRBD1 or TRBD2 (5 bases each). Germline assignment: CDR1 SGDLS and CDR2 YYNGEE. The CDR3 is 11 amino acids. Between the trimmed V and J ends, which lost 3 bases and 6 bases, there was a span of 5 bases. DNA of the CDR3: TGTGCCAGCAGCGGGGGGGATACGCAGTATTTT. Protein sequence: CASSGGDTQYF.

CDR3 sequence reads: CSALLAGGENTEAFF. The DNA for the CDR3 is TGCAGTGCTTTACTGGCGGGGGGAGAGAACACTGAAGCTTTCTTT. The chain uses TRBV20-1 and TRBJ1-1, with D perhaps matching TRBD1 (5 bases). The V end lost 5 bases, the J end lost 1 base, and 17 bases lay between the germline ends. Germline values: CDR1 DFQATT, CDR2 SNEGSKA (reference sequence). The CDR3 spans 15 residues.

The chain is built from TRBV7-2 and TRBJ1-2, with D unclear. The CDR3 loop spans 15 amino acids. Trimming stripped 0 bases from V and 14 bases from J, with 22 bases between. Germline CDR1 is SGHTA and CDR2 is FQGNSA. CDR3 amino acids: CASSLAGGPETQYTF. The DNA of the CDR3 is TGTGCCAGCAGCTTAGCGGGAGGGCCCGAAACGCAGTATACCTTC.

The J gene is TRBJ2-7, the V gene TRBV7-2, with a tentative D call TRBD2 (5 bases). The length of the CDR3 is 16 residues. The V and J ends lost 4 bases and 10 bases respectively, with 26 bases between them. The germline gives CDR1 SGHTA, CDR2 FQGNSA. The CDR3 here is CASSWGEGSNHGYQYV. CDR3 bases: TGTGCCAGCAGCTGGGGAGAGGGCTCAAACCATGGCTACCAGTACGTC.

On this clonotype itself: No conserved phenylalanine or tryptophan ends this CDR3, so it is likely a read error. V is TRBV7-3 and J is TRBJ2-2; either TRBD1 or TRBD2 may supply D (5 bases each). There are 12 residues in the CDR3. In germline, CDR1 is SGHTA, CDR2 FQGTGA. The CDR3 is CASSFVPGALFY. The CDR3 coding sequence is TGTGCCAGCAGCTTCGTACCCGGGGCGCTGTTTTAT.

The CDR3 bases are TGTGCCACCAGCTTAGACCTGGAACGGAACACTCAGGCTTTCTTT. It codes for CATSLDLERNTQAFF. The rearrangement links TRBV15 to TRBJ1-1; D unclear. The CDR3 has 15 residues. Trimming removed 5 bases from V and 11 bases from J, with 24 bases in between. CDR1 and CDR2 (germline): LNHNV, YYDKDF (reference sequence).

The chain couples TRBV15 to TRBJ2-2; TRBD1 matches 8 bases. The CDR3 has 15 amino acids. Germline values: CDR1 LNHNV, CDR2 YYDKDF (reference sequence). V gave up 5 bases and J gave up 8 bases; unmatched junction bases: 10. CDR3 amino acids: CATSVGSGGRGELFF. DNA of the CDR3: TGTGCCACCAGCGTAGGATCAGGGGGCAGGGGGGAGCTGTTTTTT.

The gene calls are TRBV11-3 and TRBJ2-7; 8 bases match TRBD1. The V segment lost 0 bases and the J segment 6 bases; nucleotides outside the gene matches: 13. This CDR3 spans 17 amino acids. Germline V CDR1 and CDR2: SGHNT, YENEEA. CDR3 protein: CASSLDLPAGQGGEQYF. The CDR3 DNA is TGTGCCAGCAGCTTAGATCTGCCAGCTGGACAGGGCGGCGAGCAGTACTTC.

Comments on this clonotype: The CDR3 does not end in the conserved phenylalanine or tryptophan, so this is likely a read error. The DNA is left out, because the CDR3 cannot be placed on it with certainty; the CDR3 is given as TCRdb lists it. The chain's CDR3 is CASSLWTSGRHE. The gene calls are TRBV9 and TRBJ1-5. Germline assignment: CDR1 SGDLS and CDR2 YYNGEE. Ends included, the CDR3 has 12 residues.

V gene TRBV7-6 combines with J gene TRBJ1-2; D is undetermined. The CDR3 sequence is 15 residues long. CDR1 and CDR2 from the germline V gene are SGHVS and FNYEAQ. V was trimmed by 0 bases and J by 14 bases, leaving 22 bases between them. CDR3 protein: CASSLAPTDTQYFTF. The CDR3 coding sequence is TGTGCCAGCAGCTTAGCCCCCACAGATACGCAGTATTTTACCTTC.

The rearrangement uses TRBV7-9 and TRBJ2-7; D assignment may be TRBD1 or TRBD2 (6 bases each). The V end was cut by 2 bases, the J end by 3 bases, with 23 bases between. There are 18 residues in the CDR3. Germline assignment: CDR1 SEHNR and CDR2 FQNEAQ (reference sequence). Written as DNA, the CDR3 is TGTGCCAGCAGCTTACAATCGGGGGCCGGAGCCCAGTACTACGAGCAGTACGTC. Protein product: CASSLQSGAGAQYYEQYV.

The chain couples TRBV7-2 to TRBJ1-1; D unresolved. The V end was cut by 3 bases, the J end by 0 bases, with 5 bases between. CDR1 is SGHTA, CDR2 FQGNSA, per germline. The CDR3 covers 13 residues. CDR3 protein: CASSFQMNTEAFF. The DNA for the CDR3 is TGTGCCAGCAGCTTTCAGATGAACACTGAAGCTTTCTTT.

This chain connects TRBV7-8 to TRBJ1-6, with D possibly TRBD1 on 6 matching bases. In germline, CDR1 is SGHVS, CDR2 FQNEAQ. V was cut by 0 bases and J by 12 bases, with 12 bases left in between. The CDR3 runs to 14 residues. CDR3 amino acids: CASSLAGGLEPLHF. CDR3 nucleotides: TGTGCCAGCAGCTTAGCGGGGGGGCTCGAACCCCTCCACTTT.

The chain joins TRBV6-1 to TRBJ1-5; 7 bases match TRBD1. This CDR3 is built from 14 residues. Germline V gene sequence: CDR1 MNHNS, CDR2 SASEGT. V lost 3 bases, J lost 1 base, and 0 bases stayed unmatched. CDR3 amino acids: CASSDRGSNQPQHF. As DNA, the CDR3 is TGTGCCAGCAGTGACAGGGGGAGCAATCAGCCCCAGCATTTT.

This clonotype was counted once. This chain connects TRBV9 to TRBJ2-5; TRBD1 matches 9 bases. The CDR3 has 15 residues. J was trimmed by 11 bases and V by 4 bases; bases with no gene match: 15. CDR1 SGDLS and CDR2 YYNGEE come from the germline V gene. CDR3: CASSQEGTGYETQYF. In nucleotides, the CDR3 is TGTGCCAGCAGCCAAGAGGGGACAGGGTATGAAACACAGTACTTC.

This clonotype was counted a single time. This chain uses TRBV7-8 with TRBJ1-2; D gene unclear. The CDR3 loop spans 16 amino acids. Trimming cost V 2 bases and J 11 bases, with 24 bases left between them. CDR1 and CDR2 (germline): SGHVS, FQNEAQ. DNA of the CDR3: TGTGCCAGCAGCTTACCGGGAGGTCCCGTTACGCAGTGTTACACCTTC. It is translated as CASSLPGGPVTQCYTF.